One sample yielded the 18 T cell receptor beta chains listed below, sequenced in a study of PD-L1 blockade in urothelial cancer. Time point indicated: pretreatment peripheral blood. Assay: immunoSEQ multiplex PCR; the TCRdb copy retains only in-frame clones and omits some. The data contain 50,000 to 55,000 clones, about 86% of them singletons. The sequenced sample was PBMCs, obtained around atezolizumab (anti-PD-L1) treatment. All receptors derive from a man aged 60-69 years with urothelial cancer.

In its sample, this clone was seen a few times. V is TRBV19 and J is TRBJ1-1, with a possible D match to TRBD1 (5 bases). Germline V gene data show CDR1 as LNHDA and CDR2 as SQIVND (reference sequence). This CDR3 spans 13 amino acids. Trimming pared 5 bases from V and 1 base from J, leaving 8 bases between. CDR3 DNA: TGTGCCAGTAGTGGGCAGGGGAACACTGAAGCTTTCTTT. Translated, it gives CASSGQGNTEAFF.

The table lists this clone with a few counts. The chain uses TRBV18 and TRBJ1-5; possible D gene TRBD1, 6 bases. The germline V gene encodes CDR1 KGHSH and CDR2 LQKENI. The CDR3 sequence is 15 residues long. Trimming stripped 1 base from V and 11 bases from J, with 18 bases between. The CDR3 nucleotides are TGTGCCAGCTCACCACGAAGCAGGGGCGTCGGGGCCCAGCATTTT. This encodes CASSPRSRGVGAQHF.

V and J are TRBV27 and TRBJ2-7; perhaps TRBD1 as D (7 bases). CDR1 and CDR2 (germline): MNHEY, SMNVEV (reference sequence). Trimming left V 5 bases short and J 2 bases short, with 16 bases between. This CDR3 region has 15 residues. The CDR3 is CASSPRQGGTYEQYF. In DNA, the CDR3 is TGTGCCAGCAGTCCCCGACAGGGAGGCACCTACGAGCAGTACTTC.

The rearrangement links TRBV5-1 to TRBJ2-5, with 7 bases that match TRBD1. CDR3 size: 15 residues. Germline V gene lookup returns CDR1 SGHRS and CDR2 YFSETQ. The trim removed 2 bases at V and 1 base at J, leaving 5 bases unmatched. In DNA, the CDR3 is TGCGCCAGCAGCTTACCACAGGGGCCCCAAGAGACCCAGTACTTC. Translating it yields CASSLPQGPQETQYF.

The CDR3 loop is CASSSGIGYTF. CDR3 DNA: TGCGCCAGCAGCTCGGGGATCGGCTACACCTTC. The chain uses TRBV5-1 and TRBJ1-2; no firm D call. V was clipped by 3 bases and J by 8 bases, with 8 bases between them. Germline V gene sequence: CDR1 SGHRS, CDR2 YFSETQ. The CDR3 has 11 residues.

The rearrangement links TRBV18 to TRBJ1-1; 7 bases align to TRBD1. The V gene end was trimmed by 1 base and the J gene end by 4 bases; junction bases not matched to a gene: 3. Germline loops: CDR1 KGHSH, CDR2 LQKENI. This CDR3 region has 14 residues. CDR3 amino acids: CASSPQGAGTEAFF. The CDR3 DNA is TGTGCCAGCTCACCACAGGGGGCAGGCACTGAAGCTTTCTTT.

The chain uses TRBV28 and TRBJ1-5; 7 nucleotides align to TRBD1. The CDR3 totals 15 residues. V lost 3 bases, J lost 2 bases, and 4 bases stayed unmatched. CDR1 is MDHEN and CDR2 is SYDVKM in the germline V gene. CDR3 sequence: CASSLGTGGNQPQHF. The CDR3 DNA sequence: TGTGCCAGCAGTTTGGGTACAGGGGGCAATCAGCCCCAGCATTTT.

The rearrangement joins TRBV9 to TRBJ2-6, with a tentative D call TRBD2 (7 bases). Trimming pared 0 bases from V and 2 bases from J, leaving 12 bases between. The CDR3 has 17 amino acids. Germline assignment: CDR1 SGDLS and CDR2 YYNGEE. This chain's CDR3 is CASSVGGGAPGANVLTF. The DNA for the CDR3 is TGTGCCAGCAGCGTAGGAGGGGGGGCCCCTGGGGCCAACGTCCTGACTTTC.

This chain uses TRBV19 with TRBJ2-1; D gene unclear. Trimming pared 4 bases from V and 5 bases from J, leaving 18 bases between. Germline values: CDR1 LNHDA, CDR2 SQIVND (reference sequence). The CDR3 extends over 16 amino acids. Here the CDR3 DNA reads TGTGCCAGTAGTACACCTTATCCCGGGTGGAACAATGAGCAGTTCTTC. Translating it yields CASSTPYPGWNNEQFF.

The CDR3 protein is CASSEAGIQWGTSGRGYNEQFF. The CDR3 bases are TGTGCCAGCAGTGAAGCGGGAATACAATGGGGGACTAGCGGGAGGGGATACAATGAGCAGTTCTTC. This chain joins TRBV6-1 and TRBJ2-1, with TRBD2 matching over 16 bases. The CDR3 is 22 residues long. Per the germline V gene, CDR1 is MNHNS and CDR2 is SASEGT. The junction had 15 bases not matched to a gene; V was cut back by 0 bases and J by 4 bases.

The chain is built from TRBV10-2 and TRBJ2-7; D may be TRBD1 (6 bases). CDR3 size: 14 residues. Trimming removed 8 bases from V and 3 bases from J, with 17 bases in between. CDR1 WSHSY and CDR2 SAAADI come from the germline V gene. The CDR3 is CASSNRDTYYEQYF. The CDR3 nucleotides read TGCGCCAGCTCGAACCGGGACACCTACTACGAGCAGTACTTC.

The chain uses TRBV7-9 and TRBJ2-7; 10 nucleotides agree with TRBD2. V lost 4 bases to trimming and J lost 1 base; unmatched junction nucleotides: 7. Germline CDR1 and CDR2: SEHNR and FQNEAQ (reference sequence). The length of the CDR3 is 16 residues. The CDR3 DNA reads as TGTGCCAGCAGCTCCCCGGGACTAGCGCTATCCTACGAGCAGTACTTC. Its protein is CASSSPGLALSYEQYF.

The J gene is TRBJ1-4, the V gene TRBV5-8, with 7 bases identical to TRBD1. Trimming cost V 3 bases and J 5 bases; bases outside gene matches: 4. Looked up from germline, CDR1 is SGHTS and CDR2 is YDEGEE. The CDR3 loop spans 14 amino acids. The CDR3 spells CASSYETGNEKLFF. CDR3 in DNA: TGTGCCAGCAGCTACGAGACAGGGAATGAAAAACTGTTTTTT.

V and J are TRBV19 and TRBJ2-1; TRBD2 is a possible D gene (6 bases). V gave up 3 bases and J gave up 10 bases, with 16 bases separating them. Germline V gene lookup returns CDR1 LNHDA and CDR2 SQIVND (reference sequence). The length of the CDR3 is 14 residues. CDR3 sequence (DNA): TGTGCCAGTAGTATGGGAGGAGGACTGGAGGAGCAGTTCTTC. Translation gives CASSMGGGLEEQFF.

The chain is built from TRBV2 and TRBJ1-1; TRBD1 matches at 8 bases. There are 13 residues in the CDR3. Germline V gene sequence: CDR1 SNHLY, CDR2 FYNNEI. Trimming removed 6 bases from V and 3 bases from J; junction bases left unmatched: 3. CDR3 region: CASRRDRYTEAFF. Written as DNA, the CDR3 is TGTGCCAGCAGGCGGGACAGGTACACTGAAGCTTTCTTT.

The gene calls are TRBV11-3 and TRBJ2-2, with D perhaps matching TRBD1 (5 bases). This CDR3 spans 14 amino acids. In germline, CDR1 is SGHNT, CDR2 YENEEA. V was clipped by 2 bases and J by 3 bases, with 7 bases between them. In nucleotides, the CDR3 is TGTGCCAGCAGCTTAATAGGGGACACCGGGGAGCTGTTTTTT. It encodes CASSLIGDTGELFF.

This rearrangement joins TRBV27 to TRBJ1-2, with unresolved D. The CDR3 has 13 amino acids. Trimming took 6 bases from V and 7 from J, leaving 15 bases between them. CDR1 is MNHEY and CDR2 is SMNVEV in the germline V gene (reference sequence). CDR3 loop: CASSPRTTGGYTF. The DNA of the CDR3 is TGTGCCAGCAGCCCCCGGACTACGGGTGGCTACACCTTC.

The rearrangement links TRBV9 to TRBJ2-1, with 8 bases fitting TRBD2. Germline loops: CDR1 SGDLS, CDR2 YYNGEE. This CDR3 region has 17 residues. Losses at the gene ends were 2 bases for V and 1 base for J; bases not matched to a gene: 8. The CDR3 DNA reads TGTGCCAGCAGCGTCGGAGGACTAGCAGGGTCCTACAATGAGCAGTTCTTC. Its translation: CASSVGGLAGSYNEQFF.